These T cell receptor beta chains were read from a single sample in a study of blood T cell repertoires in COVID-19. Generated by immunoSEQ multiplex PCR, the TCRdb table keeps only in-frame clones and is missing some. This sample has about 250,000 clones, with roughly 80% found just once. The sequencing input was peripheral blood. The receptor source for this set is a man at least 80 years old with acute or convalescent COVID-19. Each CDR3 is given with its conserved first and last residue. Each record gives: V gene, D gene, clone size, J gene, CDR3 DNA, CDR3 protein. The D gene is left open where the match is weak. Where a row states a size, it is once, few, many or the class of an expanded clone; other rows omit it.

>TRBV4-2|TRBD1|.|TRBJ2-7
TGTGCCAGCAGCCTGCACCGGGACAGCGATTACGAGCAGTACTTC
CASSLHRDSDYEQYF
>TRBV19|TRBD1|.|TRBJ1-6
TGTGCCAGTAGTACCACCGAACAGGGGACTTCACCCCTCCACTTT
CASSTTEQGTSPLHF
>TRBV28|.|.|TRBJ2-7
TGTGCCAGCGGAGGGAACACAGCCAGCTCCTACGAGCAGTACTTC
CASGGNTASSYEQYF
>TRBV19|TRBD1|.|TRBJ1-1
TGTGCCAGTAGTACTAGAGGGGGCCGTCTGACTGAAGCTTTCTTT
CASSTRGGRLTEAFF
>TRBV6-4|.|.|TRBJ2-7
TGTGCCAGCAGTGACGCTGCCAAGAGAGTCTACGAGCAGTACTTC
CASSDAAKRVYEQYF
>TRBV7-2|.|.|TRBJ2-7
TGTGCCAGCACCGTCGGGATCGCTCAGGGGTACGAGCAGTACTTC
CASTVGIAQGYEQYF
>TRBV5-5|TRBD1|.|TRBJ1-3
TGTGCCAGCAGCTTAGGCAGGGGGCCTCTCTCTGGAAACACCATATATTTT
CASSLGRGPLSGNTIYF
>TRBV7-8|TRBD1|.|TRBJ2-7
TGTGCCAGCAGCCCGCGACAGGGGCCCTACGAGCAGTACTTC
CASSPRQGPYEQYF
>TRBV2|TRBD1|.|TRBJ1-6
TGTGCCAGCAGTGGGCAGGGGGCGAGTTCACCCCTCCACTTT
CASSGQGASSPLHF
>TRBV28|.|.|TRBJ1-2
TGTGCCAGCAGGAGTTATTATGGCTACACCTTC
CASRSYYGYTF
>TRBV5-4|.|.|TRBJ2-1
TGTGCCAGCAGCTTGGATGTGGCAGGGTACAATGAGCAGTTCTTC
CASSLDVAGYNEQFF
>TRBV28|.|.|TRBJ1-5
TGTGCCAGCAGTCGAAGGGGTCTGGGCAATCAGCCCCAGCATTTT
CASSRRGLGNQPQHF
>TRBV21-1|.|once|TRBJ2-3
TGTGCCAGCAGCAAATCGCACCGGACAGAGTACACAGATACGCAGTATTTT
CASSKSHRTEYTDTQYF
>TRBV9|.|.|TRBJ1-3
TGTGCCAGCAGCCCCCTCGGCTCTGGAAACACCATATATTTT
CASSPLGSGNTIYF
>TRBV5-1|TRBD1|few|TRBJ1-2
TGCGCCAGTACGTCTGGGACAGGCAGGAGGTTTTATGGCTACACCTTC
CASTSGTGRRFYGYTF
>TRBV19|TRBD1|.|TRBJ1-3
TGTGCCAGTAGTTTCACCGGGACAGGAAAAGGAACTGGAAACACCATATATTTT
CASSFTGTGKGTGNTIYF
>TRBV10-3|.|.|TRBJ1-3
TGTGCCACCGGGAGCTCTGGAAACACCATATATTTT
CATGSSGNTIYF
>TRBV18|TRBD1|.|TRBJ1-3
TGTGCCAGCTCACCGGGCTCAGGGGGCGCCCCTGGAAACACCATATATTTT
CASSPGSGGAPGNTIYF
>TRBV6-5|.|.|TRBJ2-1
TGTGCCAGCAGTTACTCGGGGCCGCGGAGAAACAATGAGCAGTTCTTC
CASSYSGPRRNNEQFF
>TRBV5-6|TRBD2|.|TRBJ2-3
TGTGCCAGCAGCTTGGGTCGACTAGCGGGGGGGCCGGGAGATACGCAGTATTTT
CASSLGRLAGGPGDTQYF
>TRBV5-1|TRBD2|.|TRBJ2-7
TGCGCCAGCAGCTTAAACGCCGGGAGGGCCTACGAGCAGTACTTC
CASSLNAGRAYEQYF
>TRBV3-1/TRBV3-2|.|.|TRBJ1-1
TGTGCCAGCAGCTCCCCGGGGGTCCCTGGAGCTTTCTTT
CASSSPGVPGAFF
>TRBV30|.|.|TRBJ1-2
TGTGCCTGGAGTCCCTCCGTCGGCTACACCTTC
CAWSPSVGYTF
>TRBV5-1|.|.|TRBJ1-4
TGCGCCAGCAGCTTGACAGAAGCAACTAATGAAAAACTGTTTTTT
CASSLTEATNEKLFF
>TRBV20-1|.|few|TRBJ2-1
TGCAGTAATGTGCGGATTAATGAGCAGTTCTTC
CSNVRINEQFF
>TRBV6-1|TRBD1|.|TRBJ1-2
TGTGCCAGCAGTGAAGGGCGATTCTGGACAGGGGCAGGCGGCAAGAATGGCTACACCTTC
CASSEGRFWTGAGGKNGYTF
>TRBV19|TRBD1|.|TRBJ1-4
TGTGCCAGTGCGGACAGGGCCTCAACTAATGAAAAACTGTTTTTT
CASADRASTNEKLFF
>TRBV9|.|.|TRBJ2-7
TGTGCCAGCAGCGTAGGGGGACAAGGAGTTGCCTACGAGCAGTACTTC
CASSVGGQGVAYEQYF
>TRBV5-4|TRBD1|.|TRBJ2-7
TGTGCCAGCAGCTTGCCCGGGACAGATACTTACGAGCAGTACTTC
CASSLPGTDTYEQYF
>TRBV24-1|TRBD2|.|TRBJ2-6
TGTGCCACCAGTGAGAAAGCGGGGGCCTTCTCTGGGGCCAACGTCCTGACTTTC
CATSEKAGAFSGANVLTF
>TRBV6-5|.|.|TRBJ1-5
TGTGCCAGCAGCCGAGGGGGGGCCCCCCAGCATTTT
CASSRGGAPQHF
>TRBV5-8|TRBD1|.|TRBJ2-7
TGTGCCAGCAGCTTGGTAACAGGGGGCTACTACGAGCAGTACTTC
CASSLVTGGYYEQYF
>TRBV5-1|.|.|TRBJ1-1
TGCGCCAGCAGCTTGGCTAGGAGAGCGAACACTGAAGCTTTCTTT
CASSLARRANTEAFF
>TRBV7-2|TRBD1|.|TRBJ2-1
TGTGCCAGCAGCTCCGGCTGGACAGGGGTAAACAATGAGCAGTTCTTC
CASSSGWTGVNNEQFF
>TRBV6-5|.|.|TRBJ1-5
TGTGCCAGCAGATTGGACAGATATAGCAATCAGCCCCAGCATTTT
CASRLDRYSNQPQHF
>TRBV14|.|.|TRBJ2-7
TGTGCCAGCAGCCAAAAGCTAGCGAGACCCTACGAGCAGTACTTC
CASSQKLARPYEQYF
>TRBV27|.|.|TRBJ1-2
TGTGCCAGCAGTCGCTCGGGGGGGACGAATTATGGCTACACCTTC
CASSRSGGTNYGYTF
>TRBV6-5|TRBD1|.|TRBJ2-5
TGTGCCAGCAGTTACCCGGGACAGCAAGAGTACTTC
CASSYPGQQEYF
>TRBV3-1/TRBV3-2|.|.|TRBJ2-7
TGTGCCAGCAGCCAAGATGTGGGTTTGGTACGGGGTTACGAGCAGTACTTC
CASSQDVGLVRGYEQYF
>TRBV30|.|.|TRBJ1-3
TGTGCCTGGAGTGTAGACAGACCTGGAAACACCATATATTTT
CAWSVDRPGNTIYF
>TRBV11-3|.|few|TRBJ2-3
TGTGCCAGCAGCTATGGAAACGGGGCAGATACGCAGTATTTT
CASSYGNGADTQYF
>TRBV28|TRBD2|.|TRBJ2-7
TGTGCCAGCACCGGGGGGTACGAGCAGTACTTC
CASTGGYEQYF
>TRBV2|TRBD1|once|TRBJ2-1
TGTGCCAGCAGTTCGAGCCGGGACAGGGGGCAGAATGAGCAGTTCTTC
CASSSSRDRGQNEQFF
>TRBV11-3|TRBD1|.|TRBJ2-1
TGTGCCAGCAGCTTAGGTTGGGACAGGGCAGACAATGAGCAGTTCTTC
CASSLGWDRADNEQFF
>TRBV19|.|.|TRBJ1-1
TGTGCCAGTAGTATATCGGGACAGAACACTGAAGCTTTCTTT
CASSISGQNTEAFF
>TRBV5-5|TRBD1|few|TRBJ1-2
TGTGCCAGCAGCTTGGGGATCCGGGACAGGGCTAACTATGGCTACACCTTC
CASSLGIRDRANYGYTF